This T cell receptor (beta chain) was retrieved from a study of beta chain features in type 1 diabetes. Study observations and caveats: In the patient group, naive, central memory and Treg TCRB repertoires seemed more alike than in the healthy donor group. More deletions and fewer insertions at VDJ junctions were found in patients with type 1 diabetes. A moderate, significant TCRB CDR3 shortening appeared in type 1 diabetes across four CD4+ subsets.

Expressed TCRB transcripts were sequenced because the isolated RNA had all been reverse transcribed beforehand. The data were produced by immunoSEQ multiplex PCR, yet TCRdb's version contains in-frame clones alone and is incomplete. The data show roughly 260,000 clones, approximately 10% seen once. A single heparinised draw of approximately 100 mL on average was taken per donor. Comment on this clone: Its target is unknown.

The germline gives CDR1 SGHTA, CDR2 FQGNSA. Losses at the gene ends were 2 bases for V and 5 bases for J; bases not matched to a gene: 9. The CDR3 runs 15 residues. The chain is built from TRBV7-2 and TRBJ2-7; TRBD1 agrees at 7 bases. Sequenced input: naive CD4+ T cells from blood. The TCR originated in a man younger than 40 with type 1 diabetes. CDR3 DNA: TGTGCCAGCAGCTTATCCCCCCTAGACAGGGACGAGCAGTACTTC. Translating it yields CASSLSPLDRDEQYF.